The T cell receptor beta chain under discussion was sequenced for a study of blood T cell repertoires in COVID-19. TCRdb keeps only in-frame clones here, not all; method: immunoSEQ multiplex PCR. Of 350,000 to 400,000 clones listed, around 88% are singletons. The CDR3 length is 13 residues. From germline, CDR1 is MNHEY and CDR2 SVGAGI. V lost 2 bases and J lost 5, with 8 bases in between. V gene TRBV6-5 combines with J gene TRBJ2-3; D not resolved. The source is an older woman with COVID-19, enrolled during active disease. Sample: peripheral blood. The DNA for the CDR3 is TGTGCCAGCAGTTACGCGTGGAGAGATACGCAGTATTTT. Amino acid sequence: CASSYAWRDTQYF.